This T cell receptor (beta chain) was identified in a study of monozygotic twins with inflammatory bowel disease. Germline CDR1 and CDR2: SGHRS and YFSETQ. This CDR3 has 16 residues. TCRdb reprocessed the 5' RACE reads, with one entry per CDR3 protein and no DNA. This listing includes approximately 330,000 distinct CDR3 sequences. The sequenced material came from blood. The V and J genes are TRBV5-1 and TRBJ2-5; with no DNA, the TCRdb D assignment of TRBD1 cannot be verified. This receptor was identified in a human donor with ulcerative colitis or Crohn's disease, or a healthy co-twin of an affected twin (not recorded which). This CDR3 is CASSPLVGGWQETQYF.